The subject of this entry is one TCR beta chain. Other DNA sequences in this sample translate to the same CDR3. The study ran its PCR with 60 Vbeta and 13 Jbeta primers. The protocol was immunoSEQ multiplex PCR, while the TCRdb copy is restricted to in-frame clones and leaves out a portion. The sample has 150,000 to 200,000 clones; around 62% are singletons. The sample is drawn from a study of cytomegalovirus exposure and HLA in healthy donors. This CDR3 comprises 15 residues. After removal of 0 bases from V and 0 bases from J, the junction contained 1 base not matched to a gene. Per germline, CDR1 GTSNPN and CDR2 SVGIG (reference sequence).

The receptor was isolated from a man aged 40-55 years in good health and CMV-seronegative. The chain couples TRBV30 to TRBJ2-5; 10 nucleotides align to TRBD2. The sample comprised PBMCs. The CDR3 DNA reads as TGTGCCTGGAGTGTTAGCGGGGGGTACCAAGAGACCCAGTACTTC. Its protein product is CAWSVSGGYQETQYF.